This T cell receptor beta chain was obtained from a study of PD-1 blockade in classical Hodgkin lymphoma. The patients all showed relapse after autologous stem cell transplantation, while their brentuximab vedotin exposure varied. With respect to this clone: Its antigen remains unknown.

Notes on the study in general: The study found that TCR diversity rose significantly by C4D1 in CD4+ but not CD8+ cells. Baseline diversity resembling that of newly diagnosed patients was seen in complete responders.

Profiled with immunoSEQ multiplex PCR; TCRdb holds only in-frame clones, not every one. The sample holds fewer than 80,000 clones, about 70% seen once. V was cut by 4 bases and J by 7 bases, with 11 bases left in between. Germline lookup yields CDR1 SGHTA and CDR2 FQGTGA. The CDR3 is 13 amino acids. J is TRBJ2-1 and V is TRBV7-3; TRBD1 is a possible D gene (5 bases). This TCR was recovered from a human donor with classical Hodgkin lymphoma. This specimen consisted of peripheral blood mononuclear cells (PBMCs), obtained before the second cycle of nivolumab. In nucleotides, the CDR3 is TGTGCCAGCAGCTCAGGGTTGGGTAATGAGCAGTTCTTC. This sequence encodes CASSSGLGNEQFF. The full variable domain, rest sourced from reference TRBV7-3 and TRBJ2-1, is GAGVSQTPSNKVTEKGKYVELRCDPISGHTALYWYRQSLGQGPEFLIYFQGTGAADDSGLPNDRFFAVRPEGSVSTLKIQRTERGDSAVYLCASSSGLGNEQFFGPGTRLTVL.